This paragraph reports one T cell receptor beta chain. The entry originates in a study of blood T cell repertoires in COVID-19. The wider study: Acute and convalescent COVID-19 specimens originated in the United States, Italy and Spain. T cells, B-cell-depleted T cells, or PBMCs supplied cDNA or gDNA.

V was shortened by 3 bases and J by 4 bases, with 24 bases between the two germline ends. CDR1 and CDR2 from the germline V gene are KGHDR and SFDVKD. The CDR3 is 19 amino acids. In the original analysis: For nucleated cells, counts were estimated from reference gene primer amplification. Using immunoSEQ multiplex PCR, the repertoire was profiled, and TCRdb retains in-frame clones only, with some absent. V, J and clone size reflect that table, while D and trimming were determined from the DNA. In the table there are hundreds of thousands of clones, approximately 89% of which are singletons. Sequencing was done on a sample of peripheral blood. The sequence came from a woman under 30 who had recovered from COVID-19. The V call is TRBV24-1, the J call TRBJ1-5, with a tentative D call TRBD1 (6 bases). CDR3 coding DNA: TGTGCCACCAGTGATCCGGAGGTGTCGGACGGGGGGGCTAATCAGCCCCAGCATTTT. Translating gives CATSDPEVSDGGANQPQHF.